The present TCR beta chain was sequenced within a study of PD-1 blockade in classical Hodgkin lymphoma. Overall study findings and caveats: Healthy donors reportedly exceeded newly diagnosed patients in baseline TCR diversity.

Notes on this clone: Its matching antigen is unknown.

Specified time point: cycle 4 day 1 (C4D1), after 5 to 7 weeks of nivolumab. Every one of the patients relapsed after autologous stem cell transplantation (brentuximab vedotin exposure was variable). Best responses fell into complete response, partial response or progressive disease. Here immunoSEQ multiplex PCR was the method, and the copy in TCRdb shows in-frame clones only, minus some. Among 25,000 or so clones listed, roughly 88% were seen once. Trimming removed 0 bases at V and 4 bases at J, with 12 bases between. In germline, CDR1 is MNHEY, CDR2 SVGAGI. The CDR3 runs to 15 residues. The sample in question was peripheral blood mononuclear cells (PBMCs), obtained before the fourth cycle of nivolumab. The V gene is TRBV6-5, the J gene TRBJ1-1; D gene ambiguous. This TCR was recovered from a human donor with classical Hodgkin lymphoma. This CDR3 reads CASSYSRTGSTEAFF. CDR3 bases: TGTGCCAGCAGTTACTCGAGGACTGGCAGCACTGAAGCTTTCTTT.